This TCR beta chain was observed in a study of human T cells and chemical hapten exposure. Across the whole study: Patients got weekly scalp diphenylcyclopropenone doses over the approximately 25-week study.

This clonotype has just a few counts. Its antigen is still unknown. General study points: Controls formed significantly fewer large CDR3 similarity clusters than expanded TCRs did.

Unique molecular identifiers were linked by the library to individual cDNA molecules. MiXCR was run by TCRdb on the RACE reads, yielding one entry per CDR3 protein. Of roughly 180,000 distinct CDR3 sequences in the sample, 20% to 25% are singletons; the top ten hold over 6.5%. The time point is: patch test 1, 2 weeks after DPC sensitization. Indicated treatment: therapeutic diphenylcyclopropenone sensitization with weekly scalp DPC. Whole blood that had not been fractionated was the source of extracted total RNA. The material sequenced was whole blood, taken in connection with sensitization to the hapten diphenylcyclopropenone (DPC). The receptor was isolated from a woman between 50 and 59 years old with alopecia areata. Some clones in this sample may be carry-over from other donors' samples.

The CDR3 coding sequence is TGCAGTGCCAGACTAGCGGGAGGGAAAAATGAGCAGTTCTTC. Translating gives CSARLAGGKNEQFF. The gene calls are TRBV20-1 and TRBJ2-1; 14 nucleotides match TRBD2. J gave up 7 bases and V 6 bases, and 5 bases lay outside the gene matches. This CDR3 has 14 residues. The V gene's germline CDR1 is DFQATT and CDR2 SNEGSKA (reference sequence).